Listed below are T cell receptor beta chains from one sample, sequenced in a study of blood T cell repertoires in COVID-19. The assay was immunoSEQ multiplex PCR, and TCRdb's table has in-frame clones only and misses some. The table records 310,000 or so clones, about nine tenths of them present only once. Sequencing used peripheral blood. The receptors originated from a woman aged 50 to 60 who had recovered from COVID-19. Both conserved end residues are part of each CDR3. The order of the fields is J gene, clone size, V gene, CDR3 length, CDR3 protein. Where a row states a size, it is once, few, many or the class of an expanded clone; other rows omit it.

TRBJ1-2,.,TRBV7-9,15,CASSLAGSFWNGYTF
TRBJ1-5,.,TRBV27,15,CASSPTGGSNQPQHF
TRBJ2-5,.,TRBV5-8,14,CASSSPAVQETQYF
TRBJ2-1,.,TRBV10-1,15,CASIWTSGTGNEQFF
TRBJ1-5,.,TRBV2,14,CASSVIQGGQPQHF
TRBJ2-3,.,TRBV29-1,12,CSGKQGTDTQYF
TRBJ1-1,few,TRBV28,15,CAIDGSRDSPQKAFF
TRBJ1-1,.,TRBV5-5,13,CASSFGAGTEAFF
TRBJ2-3,.,TRBV5-1,14,CASSLGWAPDTQYF
TRBJ2-7,.,TRBV21-1,13,CARGRGRIHEQYF
TRBJ1-2,.,TRBV30,15,CAWTALGDLGYGYTF
TRBJ1-2,.,TRBV3-1/TRBV3-2,13,CASSQPGDYGYTF
TRBJ1-1,.,TRBV6-2/TRBV6-3,15,CASSPLRTGPTEAFF
TRBJ2-7,.,TRBV7-2,14,CASSNGWGLYEQYF
TRBJ2-6,.,TRBV2,15,CAGGQGAPGANVLTF
TRBJ2-7,.,TRBV6-5,13,CASRAQGTYEQYF
TRBJ2-7,.,TRBV2,14,CASSVDKHSYEQYF
TRBJ2-1,.,TRBV7-8,16,CASSLQAGGALVEQFF
TRBJ2-1,.,TRBV5-1,16,CASSLVGAGGYNEQFF
TRBJ2-1,.,TRBV7-9,15,CASRSTGGVYNEQFF
TRBJ2-5,.,TRBV18,15,CASSPLAGVQETQYF
TRBJ2-3,.,TRBV19,14,CASSVAGGADTQYF
TRBJ2-3,.,TRBV25-1,14,CASSGGLSTDTQYF
TRBJ2-3,.,TRBV15,14,CATSMLHRTDTQYF
TRBJ1-5,.,TRBV29-1,13,CSVTASRDQPQHF